The entry that follows covers one TCR beta chain sequence. As yet, its antigen is unknown. Deletions cut 1 base from V and 4 bases from J, with 9 bases between. CDR1 is SGHDN and CDR2 is FVKESK in the germline V gene. The CDR3 loop spans 14 amino acids. As to treatment: oral pan-JAK inhibitor, 5-10 mg twice daily. This sample stems from a study of CD8+ T cells in alopecia areata. cDNA prepared by RNA extraction and subsequent reverse transcription served as the template for sequencing. Sequencing used immunoSEQ multiplex PCR; TCRdb keeps in-frame clones, though not all of them. The profile shows about 190,000 clones, 50% to 60% of them singletons. Overall study findings and caveats: Lesional scalp displayed greater clonality than normal scalp, most notably in alopecia totalis/universalis.

The starting material was CD4+ T cells sorted from blood, obtained at week 4, from a patient treated with tofacitinib. The receptor comes from a human donor with alopecia areata. The chain recombines TRBV14 with TRBJ2-3; maybe TRBD2 (6 bases). CDR3 loop: CASSQAGVADTQYF. DNA for the CDR3: TGTGCCAGCAGCCAAGCGGGGGTGGCAGATACGCAGTATTTT.